This T cell receptor beta chain was identified in a study of blood T cells in healthy people across ages. The study's findings and limits: Per-million-T-cell TCR beta diversity fell roughly linearly with age.

Alongside a J-beta primer mix, a sample-barcoded 5' primer served in a second PCR lasting roughly 7 to 11 cycles. In TCRdb, the 5' RACE reads were re-called with MiXCR into one record per CDR3 protein. The sample has hundreds of thousands of distinct CDR3 sequences, 29% seen once. The CDR3 consists of 16 residues. CDR1 is SGHVS, CDR2 FNYEAQ, per germline. The trim removed 3 bases at V and 3 bases at J, leaving 5 bases unmatched. As for this clonotype: Antigen specificity is unknown.

The specimen was blood. The clonotype originates from a woman older than 75 in good health. The J gene is TRBJ2-1, the V gene TRBV7-6; 10 positions agree with TRBD2. The CDR3 sequence: CASSFVAGGNYNEQFF. CDR3 coding DNA: TGTGCCAGCAGCTTTGTAGCGGGGGGAAACTACAATGAGCAGTTCTTC. Filled out from reference TRBV7-6 and TRBJ2-1, the complete variable domain reads GAGVSQSPRYKVTKRGQDVALRCDPISGHVSLYWYRQALGQGPEFLTYFNYEAQQDKSGLPNDRFSAERPEGSISTLTIQRTEQRDSAMYRCASSFVAGGNYNEQFFGPGTRLTVL.